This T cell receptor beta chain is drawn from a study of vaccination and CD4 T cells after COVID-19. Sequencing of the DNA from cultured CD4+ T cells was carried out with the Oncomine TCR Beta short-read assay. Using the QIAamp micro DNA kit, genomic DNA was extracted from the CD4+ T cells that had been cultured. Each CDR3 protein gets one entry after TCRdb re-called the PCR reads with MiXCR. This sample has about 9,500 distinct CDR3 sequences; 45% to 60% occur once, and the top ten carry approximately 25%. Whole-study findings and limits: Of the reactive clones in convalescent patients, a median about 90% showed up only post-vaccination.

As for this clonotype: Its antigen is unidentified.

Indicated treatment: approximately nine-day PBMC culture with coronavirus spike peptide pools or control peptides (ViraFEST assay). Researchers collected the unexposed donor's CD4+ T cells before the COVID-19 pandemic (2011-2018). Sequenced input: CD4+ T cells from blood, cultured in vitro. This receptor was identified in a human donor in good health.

The CDR3 nucleotides read TGCGCCAGCAGTCCTAAGGGGCCGGACTGGAGAGAGACCCAGTACTTC. This translates into CASSPKGPDWRETQYF. This sequence joins TRBV23-1 and TRBJ2-5; D could derive from TRBD1 or TRBD2 (5 bases each). TRBV23-1 has ORF status, its function being uncertain. The CDR3 loop spans 16 amino acids. Trimming took off 4 bases at V and 4 bases at J, with 19 bases between the two ends.